This paragraph covers one T cell receptor beta chain sequence. The target antigen is unknown. This record belongs to a study of vaccination and CD4 T cells after COVID-19. Study-level information: Typically, post-vaccine samples were obtained a median 72 days after dose two, within a range of 14 to 241. Overlapping spike peptides of SARS-CoV-2, HCoV-NL63, HCoV-OC43 and HCoV-229E were used, and cells were stimulated with them. Study-level results: There was no significant change from roughly 22 to 38 median reactive clonotypes.

Cultured CD4+ T-cell DNA underwent Oncomine TCR Beta short-read sequencing. TCRdb itself ran the PCR reads through MiXCR, one entry per CDR3 protein. The sample lists about 14,000 distinct CDR3 sequences, 55% occurring once. The V and J ends lost 11 bases and 0 bases, in that order; junction bases with no gene match: 11. The CDR3 loop spans 15 amino acids. From germline, CDR1 is MDHEN and CDR2 SYDVKM. The sample's treatment: approximately 9-day PBMC culture with coronavirus spike peptide pools or control peptides (ViraFEST assay). The ViraFEST method relied on peptide pools to expand antigen-specific T cells, followed by TCR sequencing.

The specimen comprised CD4+ T cells from blood, cultured in vitro, sampled before SARS-CoV-2 vaccination. The sequence came from a human donor who had recovered from COVID-19. The chain joins TRBV28 to TRBJ2-3; 7 bases are shared with TRBD2. The CDR3 coding sequence is TGTGCCCCCATCCAGGGAGCGGGGAGCACAGATACGCAGTATTTT. Translation: CAPIQGAGSTDTQYF.